The clone carrying this T cell receptor (beta chain) was seen a few times. Its antigen is currently unknown. These data come from a study of T-cell memory formation after mild COVID-19. Notes on the study in general: Pre-infection memory contained some responding clones, which suggested that cross-reactive memory had joined. While clones contracting from day 15 to 85 were balanced between CD4 and CD8, later expanders leaned CD4+. CD8+ contracting clones occupied EMRA, while CD4+ ones occupied mainly CM and EM.

Using its own MiXCR run on the 5' RACE reads, TCRdb lists one record per CDR3 protein. The sample consists of 45,000 to 50,000 distinct CDR3 sequences, approximately 7% of them appearing once. The V end lost 2 bases, the J end lost 4 bases, and 6 bases lay between the germline ends. This CDR3 contains 13 residues. CDR1 and CDR2 (germline): SGHTA, FQGNSA. This clonotype was sampled from a man between 18 and 29 years old who had mild COVID-19 (a few samples of this study predate the infection). Cell type and time point are not known. J is TRBJ1-5 and V is TRBV7-2; no firm D call. The specimen sequenced was PBMCs or a T cell subset sorted from them (not recorded which). Written as DNA, the CDR3 is TGTGCCAGCAGCTTACAGGAGAATCAGCCCCAGCATTTT. Its protein product is CASSLQENQPQHF.